The 8 T cell receptor beta chains below were found in one sample sequenced in a study of early T cells in non-severe SARS-CoV-2 infection. From the 5' RACE reads, TCRdb called clonotypes with MiXCR, one entry per CDR3 protein. This sample has 70,000 to 90,000 distinct CDR3 sequences, with about an eighth found just once. Sequencing was carried out using whole blood. All receptors come from an adult who was a healthcare worker with PCR-confirmed SARS-CoV-2 infection or an uninfected control (not recorded which).

This chain joins TRBV6-6 and TRBJ1-6, with D unresolved. The CDR3 runs to 15 residues. The V and J ends lost 4 bases and 11 bases respectively, with 18 bases between them. CDR1 is MNHNY and CDR2 is SVGAGI in the germline V gene (reference sequence). CDR3 sequence (DNA): TGTGCCAGCAGTTCATCCGGGCCCAGGCTGACACCCCTCCACTTT. Translated, it gives CASSSSGPRLTPLHF.

This clonotype occurred many times. J is TRBJ2-1 and V is TRBV13; 10 bases map to TRBD2. CDR3 length: 15 residues. J gave up 8 bases and V 2 bases, and 6 bases lay outside the gene matches. CDR1 is PRHDT and CDR2 is FYEKMQ in the germline V gene (reference sequence). CDR3 in amino acids: CASSLRGLANYEQFF. The CDR3, as DNA: TGTGCCAGCAGCTTAAGGGGACTAGCGAATTATGAGCAGTTCTTC.

The sample holds a few counts of this clonotype. The chain links TRBV19 to TRBJ2-7, with D maybe TRBD1 (5 bases). Trimming removed 6 bases from V and 2 bases from J, with 14 bases in between. CDR3 length equals 14 residues. Germline V gene lookup returns CDR1 LNHDA and CDR2 SQIVND (reference sequence). CDR3 amino acids: CASRKTAITYEQYF. CDR3 nucleotides: TGTGCCAGTAGGAAGACAGCTATTACCTACGAGCAGTACTTC.

V gene TRBV7-9 combines with J gene TRBJ2-1; D call uncertain. Germline V lookup: CDR1 SEHNR, CDR2 FQNEAQ (reference sequence). The CDR3 length is 13 residues. Trimming shortened V by 3 bases and J by 6 bases, and 9 bases separated the two germline ends. The CDR3 DNA is TGTGCCAGCAGCTTGAGTAGCTTCAATGAGCAGTTCTTC. Translated: CASSLSSFNEQFF.

This clonotype was counted between two and nine times. This chain uses TRBV7-2 with TRBJ2-3; D possibly corresponds to TRBD2 (5 bases). V was pared by 0 bases and J by 15 bases, with 10 bases between. Germline V gene lookup returns CDR1 SGHTA and CDR2 FQGNSA. The CDR3 loop spans 11 amino acids. CDR3 nucleotide sequence: TGTGCCAGCAGCTTAGCGGAGACTACATATTTT. It is translated as CASSLAETTYF. Full variable domain (remainder filled in from reference TRBV7-2 and TRBJ2-3): GAGVSQSPSNKVTEKGKDVELRCDPISGHTALYWYRQSLGQGLEFLIYFQGNSAPDKSGLPSDRFSAERTGGSVSTLTIQRTQQEDSAVYLCASSLAETTYFGPGTRLTVL.

This clonotype has a handful of counts. The CDR3 sequence: CASSSDGQAEFF. The DNA for the CDR3 is TGTGCCAGCAGTTCAGACGGACAGGCTGAATTCTTC. The genes are TRBV7-2 and TRBJ2-1; 7 bases are shared with TRBD1. The CDR3 sequence is 12 residues long. The germline gives CDR1 SGHTA, CDR2 FQGNSA. Trimming removed 6 bases from V and 16 bases from J; junction bases left unmatched: 12.

This clonotype was counted a few times. The V gene is TRBV29-1, the J gene TRBJ2-5; a possible D gene is TRBD2 (6 bases). This CDR3 spans 13 amino acids. Germline V gene sequence: CDR1 SQVTM, CDR2 ANQGSEA. V was clipped by 6 bases and J by 4 bases, with 15 bases between them. The CDR3 reads CSVRDLLGETQYF. For the CDR3, the DNA is TGCAGCGTGCGGGACCTCTTGGGAGAGACCCAGTACTTC.

This clonotype was detected ten times or more. The J gene is TRBJ2-1, the V gene TRBV15; perhaps TRBD1 as D (7 bases). The CDR3 covers 13 residues. The germline gives CDR1 LNHNV, CDR2 YYDKDF (reference sequence). V was trimmed by 4 bases and J by 9 bases, leaving 13 bases between them. CDR3: CATSIGGGGEQFF. In DNA form, the CDR3 reads TGTGCCACCAGCATTGGAGGGGGCGGTGAGCAGTTCTTC. Complete variable domain (other parts from reference TRBV15 and TRBJ2-1): DAMVIQNPRYQVTQFGKPVTLSCSQTLNHNVMYWYQQKSSQAPKLLFHYYDKDFNNEADTPDNFQSRRPNTSFCFLDIRSPGLGDTAMYLCATSIGGGGEQFFGPGTRLTVL.